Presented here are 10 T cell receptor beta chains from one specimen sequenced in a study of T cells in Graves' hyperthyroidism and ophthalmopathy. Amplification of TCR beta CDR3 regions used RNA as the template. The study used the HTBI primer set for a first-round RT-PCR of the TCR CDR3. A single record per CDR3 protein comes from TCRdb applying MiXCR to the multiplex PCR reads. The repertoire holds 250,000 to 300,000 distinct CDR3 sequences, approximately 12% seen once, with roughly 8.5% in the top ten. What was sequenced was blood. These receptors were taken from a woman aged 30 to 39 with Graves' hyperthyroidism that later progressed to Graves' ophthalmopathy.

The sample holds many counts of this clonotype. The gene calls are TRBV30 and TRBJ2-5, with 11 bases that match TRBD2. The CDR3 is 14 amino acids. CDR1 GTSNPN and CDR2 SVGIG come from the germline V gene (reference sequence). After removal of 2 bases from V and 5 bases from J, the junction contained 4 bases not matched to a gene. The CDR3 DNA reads TGTGCCTGGAGTCTGTCTAGCGGGGGGGAGACCCAGTACTTC. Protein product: CAWSLSSGGETQYF.

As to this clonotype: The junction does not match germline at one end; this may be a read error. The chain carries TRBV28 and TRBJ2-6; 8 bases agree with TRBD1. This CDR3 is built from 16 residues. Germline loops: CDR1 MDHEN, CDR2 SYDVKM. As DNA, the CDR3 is TGTGCCGGCAGTTTGACAGGGGCTGCCGAGGCCAACGTCCTGACTTTC. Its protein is CAGSLTGAAEANVLTF.

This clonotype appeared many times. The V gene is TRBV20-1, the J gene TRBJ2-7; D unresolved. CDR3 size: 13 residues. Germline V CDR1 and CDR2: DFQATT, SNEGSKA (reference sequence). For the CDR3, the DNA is TGCACTCCTTCGAGGCCTAGCTCCTACGAGCAGTACTTC. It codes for CTPSRPSSYEQYF.

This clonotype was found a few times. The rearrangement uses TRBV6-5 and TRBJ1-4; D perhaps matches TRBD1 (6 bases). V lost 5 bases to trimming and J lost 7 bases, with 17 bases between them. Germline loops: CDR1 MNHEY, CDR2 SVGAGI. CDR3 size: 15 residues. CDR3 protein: CASSTKQGTVEKLFF. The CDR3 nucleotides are TGTGCCAGCAGTACTAAACAGGGAACGGTTGAAAAACTGTTTTTT.

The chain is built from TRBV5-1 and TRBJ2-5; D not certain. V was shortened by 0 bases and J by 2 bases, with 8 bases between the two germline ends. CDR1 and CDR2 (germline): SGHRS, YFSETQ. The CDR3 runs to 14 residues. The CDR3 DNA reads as TGCGCCAGCAGCTTGGACTCCGGTCAAGAGACCCAGTACTTC. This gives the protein CASSLDSGQETQYF.

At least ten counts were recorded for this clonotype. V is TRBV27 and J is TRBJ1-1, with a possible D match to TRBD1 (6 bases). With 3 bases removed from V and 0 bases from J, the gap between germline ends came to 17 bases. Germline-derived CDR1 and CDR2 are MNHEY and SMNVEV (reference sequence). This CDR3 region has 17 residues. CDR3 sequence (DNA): TGTGCCAGCAGTTTCGGTCGGGGGGCGAAGATGAACACTGAAGCTTTCTTT. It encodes CASSFGRGAKMNTEAFF.

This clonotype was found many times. CDR3 protein: CASSKQGTDTQYF. In DNA, the CDR3 is TGTGCCAGCAGTAAACAGGGGACAGATACGCAGTATTTT. The rearrangement uses TRBV6-4 and TRBJ2-3, with TRBD1 matching over 7 bases. This CDR3 spans 13 amino acids. Germline V gives CDR1 MRHNA, CDR2 SNTAGT. V lost 5 bases, J lost 3 bases, and 2 bases stayed unmatched.

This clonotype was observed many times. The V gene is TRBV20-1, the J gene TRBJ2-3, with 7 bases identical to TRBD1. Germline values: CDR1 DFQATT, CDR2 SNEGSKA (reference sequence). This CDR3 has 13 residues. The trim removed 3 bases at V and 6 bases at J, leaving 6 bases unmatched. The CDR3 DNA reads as TGCAGTGCTAGTACAGGGGCTCCCGATACGCAGTATTTT. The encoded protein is CSASTGAPDTQYF.

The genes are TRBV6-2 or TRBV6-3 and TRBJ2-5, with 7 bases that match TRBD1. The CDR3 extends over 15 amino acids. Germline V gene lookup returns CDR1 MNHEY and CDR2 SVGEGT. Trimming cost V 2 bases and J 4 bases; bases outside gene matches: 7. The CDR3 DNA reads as TGTGCCAGCAGTTACCGGCAGGGGGTATCAGAGACCCAGTACTTC. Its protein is CASSYRQGVSETQYF.

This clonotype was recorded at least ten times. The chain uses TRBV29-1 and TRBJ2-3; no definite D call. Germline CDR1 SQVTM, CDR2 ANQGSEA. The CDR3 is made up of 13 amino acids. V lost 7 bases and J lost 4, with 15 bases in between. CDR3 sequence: CSGTADGADTQYF. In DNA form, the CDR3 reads TGCAGCGGTACGGCGGATGGAGCAGATACGCAGTATTTT.